These T cell receptor beta chains were read from a single sample in a study of T-cell reconstitution after alpha-beta-depleted transplantation in children. TCRdb reprocessed the PCR reads with MiXCR, giving one entry per CDR3 protein. The sample records hundreds of thousands of distinct CDR3 sequences, 13% being singletons. Sequences were derived from PBMCs, sampled before TCRalphabeta/CD19-depleted stem cell transplant. Receptors were obtained from a girl aged 2-9 years with congenital amegakaryocytic thrombocytopenia, due to receive a stem cell transplant. The conserved cysteine and the conserved F or W are not part of the CDR3 here.

J,V,CDR3
TRBJ1-5,TRBV5-1,ASSFQQGDQPQH
TRBJ2-3,TRBV5-1,ASSLGVGDTQY
TRBJ2-3,TRBV11-2,ASSRRAIADTQY
TRBJ1-5,TRBV20-1,SARLNPRRGNHQPQH
TRBJ2-7,TRBV15,AISRAPLQGFYEQY
TRBJ2-7,TRBV7-9,ASSLAEHEQY
TRBJ2-3,TRBV20-1,SALGARTDTQY
TRBJ2-1,TRBV2,ASSYTGTGDGKGNNEQF
TRBJ2-1,TRBV9,ASTTGGSYNEQF
TRBJ2-1,TRBV6-1,ASSEWLSGSNEQF
TRBJ1-1,TRBV6-1,ASSEFEGNTEAF
TRBJ2-3,TRBV5-1,ASSEGLAVATDTQY
TRBJ2-7,TRBV12-3/TRBV12-4,ASSPNPGSYEQY
TRBJ2-3,TRBV7-3,ASSPNGLAGSTDTQY
TRBJ2-2,TRBV5-1,ASSLGTGNPTNTGELF
TRBJ2-7,TRBV7-9,ASSFEGSDEQY
TRBJ2-1,TRBV6-2/TRBV6-3,ASSWGENEQF
TRBJ2-7,TRBV4-2,ASSQDLPVPGYEQY
TRBJ2-7,TRBV20-1,SASFAGDLQY
TRBJ1-3,TRBV9,ASSVGPKYSGNTIY
TRBJ2-7,TRBV20-1,SATELGTYEQY
TRBJ2-5,TRBV5-1,ASSFTGDKETQY
TRBJ2-2,TRBV4-1,ASSHPRVGSGKVDGELF
TRBJ2-3,TRBV20-1,SARAGGLTDTQY
TRBJ2-1,TRBV7-2,ASSLSHHNEQF
TRBJ1-6,TRBV6-1,ATQGARRSPLH
TRBJ2-2,TRBV3-1,ASSHRLAGAGELF
TRBJ2-1,TRBV20-1,SARDDAGGTYNEQF
TRBJ2-2,TRBV28,ASSLRTSGSTGTGELF
TRBJ2-7,TRBV10-3,AISENAGRAYEQY
TRBJ2-3,TRBV12-3/TRBV12-4,ASSLGRDTQY
TRBJ2-3,TRBV20-1,SARGASGWTDTQY
TRBJ1-1,TRBV4-1,ASSQLTAGSLNTEAF
TRBJ2-2,TRBV9,ASSPRGSGELF
TRBJ2-7,TRBV20-1,SASGGTSSYEQY
TRBJ2-4,TRBV30,AWSRDYIQY
TRBJ2-3,TRBV7-2,ASSPIAGGRSDTQY
TRBJ2-3,TRBV20-1,SALSGRAADTQY
TRBJ2-1,TRBV7-9,ASRGLKLAEQF
TRBJ2-1,TRBV6-2/TRBV6-3,ASSPGPPRGTYNEQF
TRBJ2-3,TRBV12-3/TRBV12-4,ASSPRTGWADTQY
TRBJ2-2,TRBV7-3,ASSTEGGPGELF
TRBJ2-5,TRBV7-9,ASSTGTSETQY
TRBJ2-1,TRBV5-1,ASSFLMGLAYNEQF
TRBJ2-1,TRBV29-1,SVPPGEYNEQF
TRBJ2-1,TRBV2,ASSEAALAGSYNEQF
TRBJ2-7,TRBV27,ASSLSFPAGSSYEQY
TRBJ2-2,TRBV20-1,SARPMNTGELF
TRBJ1-5,TRBV11-2,ASSLEGGNGQPQH
TRBJ2-1,TRBV6-1,ASSTGTSPLNEQF
TRBJ2-1,TRBV5-1,ASSWTSGREYNEQF
TRBJ1-5,TRBV7-9,ASSLGGTQPQH
TRBJ2-1,TRBV5-1,ASSGSTYNEQF
TRBJ1-1,TRBV20-1,SAPISEAF
TRBJ2-7,TRBV28,ASRNRGIYEQY
TRBJ1-1,TRBV5-1,ASAGLTNTEAF
TRBJ2-3,TRBV20-1,SARLVDTQY